A single sample is the source of the 21 T cell receptor beta chains below, sequenced in a study of blood T cell repertoires in COVID-19. Repertoires were generated with immunoSEQ multiplex PCR, while TCRdb's copy carries only in-frame clones and drops some. The sample consists of some 130,000 clones, roughly 87% of them appearing once. Sequenced sample: peripheral blood. The receptors stem from a man older than 75 with acute or convalescent COVID-19.

This chain links TRBV11-3 with TRBJ2-3; D gene uncertain. The CDR3 extends over 13 amino acids. Germline V gives CDR1 SGHNT, CDR2 YENEEA. With 5 bases removed from V and 4 bases from J, the gap between germline ends came to 10 bases. The CDR3 DNA reads as TGTGCCAGCAGCCCTGGTGGGCCAGATACGCAGTATTTT. This codes for CASSPGGPDTQYF.

This chain links TRBV21-1 with TRBJ1-2; the D call TRBD1 from the table was never checked on the DNA. TRBV21-1 is flagged as a pseudogene. The CDR3 is made up of 18 amino acids. CDR3 DNA: TGTGCCAGCAGCAAAGAGGGTACAGGGGGACACCTCGGGTATGGCTACACCTTC. It specifies CASSKEGTGGHLGYGYTF.

This chain links TRBV18 with TRBJ1-5; possibly TRBD1 for D (6 bases). V was trimmed by 3 bases and J by 3 bases, leaving 15 bases between them. The CDR3 totals 16 residues. Looked up from germline, CDR1 is KGHSH and CDR2 is LQKENI. CDR3 sequence: CASSPWGQTVNQPQHF. The DNA of the CDR3 is TGTGCCAGCTCACCCTGGGGGCAAACTGTCAATCAGCCCCAGCATTTT.

This clone was observed once. The sample has other DNA sequences that encode this CDR3 too. This rearrangement joins TRBV18 to TRBJ1-1; D gene ambiguous. CDR1 is KGHSH, CDR2 LQKENI, per germline. The CDR3 has 14 residues. V lost 0 bases to trimming and J lost 2 bases, with 7 bases between them. The CDR3 coding sequence is TGTGCCAGCTCACCACCGCCGGGAAACACTGAAGCTTTCTTT. Residues: CASSPPPGNTEAFF.

The chain is built from TRBV19 and TRBJ1-2; perhaps TRBD1 as D (6 bases). Trimming stripped 6 bases from V and 5 bases from J, with 10 bases between. Germline V gives CDR1 LNHDA, CDR2 SQIVND (reference sequence). The CDR3 has 12 residues. This CDR3 reads CASRQGWYGYTF. The CDR3 DNA is TGTGCCAGTAGGCAGGGGTGGTATGGCTACACCTTC. Combining the CDR3 with reference TRBV19 and TRBJ1-2 gives the whole variable domain DGGITQSPKYLFRKEGQNVTLSCEQNLNHDAMYWYRQDPGQGLRLIYYSQIVNDFQKGDIAEGYSVSREKKESFPLTVTSAQKNPTAFYLCASRQGWYGYTFGSGTRLTVV.

J is TRBJ1-4 and V is TRBV4-1, with 7 nucleotides matching TRBD1. The length of the CDR3 is 15 residues. CDR1 MGHRA and CDR2 YSYEKL come from the germline V gene. V lost 0 bases to trimming and J lost 6 bases; unmatched junction nucleotides: 4. CDR3 region: CASSQDVTGDEKLFF. The CDR3 DNA is TGCGCCAGCAGCCAAGATGTAACAGGGGATGAAAAACTGTTTTTT.

Notes on this clone: The sample holds other DNA sequences that translate to the same CDR3. This CDR3 is CASSLGGRQPQHF. Here the CDR3 DNA reads TGTGCCAGCAGCTTAGGAGGGAGGCAGCCCCAGCATTTT. The genes are TRBV7-2 and TRBJ1-5; no clear D gene. Trimming shortened V by 1 base and J by 7 bases, and 8 bases separated the two germline ends. The CDR3 contains 13 residues. CDR1 and CDR2 (germline): SGHTA, FQGNSA.

Ten or more counts support this clone. V is TRBV5-1 and J is TRBJ2-7; tentatively, D is TRBD1 (5 bases). There are 12 residues in the CDR3. Germline V gene data show CDR1 as SGHRS and CDR2 as YFSETQ. Trimming stripped 1 base from V and 5 bases from J, with 7 bases between. CDR3 sequence: CASSLSGNEQYF. As DNA, the CDR3 is TGCGCCAGCAGCTTGTCAGGGAACGAGCAGTACTTC.

The V gene is TRBV5-1, the J gene TRBJ2-2; 9 bases match TRBD2. This CDR3 is built from 16 residues. Germline V gives CDR1 SGHRS, CDR2 YFSETQ. Losses at the gene ends were 2 bases for V and 4 bases for J; bases not matched to a gene: 6. In DNA, the CDR3 is TGCGCCAGCAGCTTAAACCGACTAGCGGCCACCGGGGAGCTGTTTTTT. It yields the protein CASSLNRLAATGELFF.

J is TRBJ1-4 and V is TRBV4-1; no clear D. V was clipped by 0 bases and J by 7 bases, with 12 bases between them. CDR3 length equals 15 residues. Germline V gene lookup returns CDR1 MGHRA and CDR2 YSYEKL. The CDR3 DNA reads as TGCGCCAGCAGCCAAGATACACGGCGGGGTGAAAAACTGTTTTTT. Encoded protein: CASSQDTRRGEKLFF.

This clone came up a few times. The chain recombines TRBV2 with TRBJ1-2; perhaps TRBD1 as D (6 bases). The CDR3 sequence is 12 residues long. The germline V gene has CDR1 SNHLY and CDR2 FYNNEI. Trimming took off 3 bases at V and 8 bases at J, with 10 bases between the two ends. In DNA, the CDR3 is TGTGCCAGCAGTGAGAGGGGGAGCGGCTACACCTTC. Its translation is CASSERGSGYTF.

The chain couples TRBV7-9 to TRBJ1-4; 8 bases map to TRBD1. Germline lookup yields CDR1 SEHNR and CDR2 FQNEAQ (reference sequence). This CDR3 comprises 12 residues. V was pared by 5 bases and J by 10 bases, with 3 bases of the junction left unmatched. The CDR3 DNA sequence: TGTGCCAGCAGCCCTACAGGGGGAAAACTGTTTTTT. Protein: CASSPTGGKLFF.

The chain links TRBV5-6 to TRBJ2-1; 10 bases line up with TRBD2. The CDR3 is 17 residues long. V lost 2 bases, J lost 4 bases, and 9 bases stayed unmatched. CDR1 is SGHDT, CDR2 YYEEEE, per germline. The CDR3 DNA follows: TGTGCCAGCAGCTTCCCTAGCGGGAGCGGAGGGTACAATGAGCAGTTCTTC. Amino acid sequence: CASSFPSGSGGYNEQFF.

This chain joins TRBV6-4 and TRBJ1-2; maybe TRBD1 (6 bases). The CDR3 loop spans 14 amino acids. Trimming shortened V by 6 bases and J by 2 bases, and 13 bases separated the two germline ends. Germline V gene sequence: CDR1 MRHNA, CDR2 SNTAGT. The CDR3 protein is CASSAGAGNYGYTF. The CDR3 nucleotides read TGTGCCAGCAGCGCGGGGGCAGGGAACTATGGCTACACCTTC.

In this sample, this clone turned up once. The genes are TRBV30 and TRBJ2-3, with no clear D. CDR1 and CDR2 (germline): GTSNPN, SVGIG (reference sequence). Trimming took off 8 bases at V and 5 bases at J, with 20 bases between the two ends. The CDR3 is 14 amino acids. The CDR3 sequence: CARTEGSAVDTQYF. For the CDR3, the DNA is TGTGCCAGGACGGAAGGATCCGCGGTAGATACGCAGTATTTT.

This rearrangement joins TRBV28 to TRBJ2-1, with 8 bases matching TRBD2. CDR1 and CDR2 from the germline V gene are MDHEN and SYDVKM. The CDR3 has 17 amino acids. V lost 1 base and J lost 0; bases outside the gene matches: 5. The DNA of the CDR3 is TGTGCCAGCAGTTTATTGCCCGCGGGAGGCTCCTACAATGAGCAGTTCTTC. Its protein is CASSLLPAGGSYNEQFF.

The chain employs TRBV5-6 and TRBJ2-7; D not resolved. The CDR3 contains 13 residues. The germline CDR1 and CDR2 sequences are SGHDT and YYEEEE. The V and J ends lost 7 bases and 2 bases respectively, with 13 bases between them. The CDR3 is CASEEPGTYEQYF. The CDR3 DNA is TGTGCCAGCGAAGAGCCAGGCACCTACGAGCAGTACTTC. The whole variable domain, filled in from reference TRBV5-6 and TRBJ2-7, reads DAGVTQSPTHLIKTRGQQVTLRCSPKSGHDTVSWYQQALGQGPQFIFQYYEEEERQRGNFPDRFSGHQFPNYSSELNVNALLLGDSALYLCASEEPGTYEQYFGPGTRLTVT.

The chain combines TRBV19 with TRBJ2-7; D is unclear. Looked up from germline, CDR1 is LNHDA and CDR2 is SQIVND (reference sequence). This CDR3 region has 13 residues. Trimming removed 7 bases from V and 2 bases from J, with 12 bases in between. DNA for the CDR3: TGTGCCAGTACTGCCCACTTCGCCTACGAGCAGTACTTC. Its translation: CASTAHFAYEQYF.

The chain is built from TRBV19 and TRBJ1-1; D is undetermined. Germline V gives CDR1 LNHDA, CDR2 SQIVND (reference sequence). This CDR3 region has 14 residues. V dropped 2 bases and J dropped 3 bases, with 10 bases sitting between them. The CDR3 DNA follows: TGTGCCAGTAGTATACGGCTGGGAGACACTGAAGCTTTCTTT. Translated: CASSIRLGDTEAFF. The whole variable domain, filled in from reference TRBV19 and TRBJ1-1, reads DGGITQSPKYLFRKEGQNVTLSCEQNLNHDAMYWYRQDPGQGLRLIYYSQIVNDFQKGDIAEGYSVSREKKESFPLTVTSAQKNPTAFYLCASSIRLGDTEAFFGQGTRLTVV.

The chain employs TRBV2 and TRBJ2-7; 9 nucleotides agree with TRBD1. This CDR3 comprises 14 residues. In germline, CDR1 is SNHLY, CDR2 FYNNEI. Trimming cost V 6 bases and J 3 bases; bases outside gene matches: 6. The CDR3 loop reads CASRWTGVNYEQYF. The CDR3 nucleotides are TGTGCCAGCAGGTGGACAGGGGTAAACTACGAGCAGTACTTC.

The chain joins TRBV7-6 to TRBJ1-1; D is uncertain. CDR3 length: 11 residues. Germline loops: CDR1 SGHVS, CDR2 FNYEAQ. The V gene lost 5 bases and the J gene lost 7 bases, with 8 bases spanning the gap. CDR3 residues: CASSRGLEAFF. The CDR3 DNA reads as TGTGCCAGCAGCCGAGGTCTTGAAGCTTTCTTT.